This TCR beta chain came from a study of cytomegalovirus exposure and HLA in healthy donors. PCR used 60 Vbeta primers and 13 Jbeta primers. Produced via immunoSEQ multiplex PCR; TCRdb's table is partial and in-frame only. In the table there are 110,000 to 150,000 clones, approximately 79% of which are singletons. Worth noting for this clone: Its antigen is not identified.

Overall study findings and caveats: Researchers catalogued 160 or so TCR beta chains as cytomegalovirus-associated.

The CDR3 consists of 16 residues. With 1 base removed from V and 5 bases from J, the gap between germline ends came to 17 bases. Germline V gives CDR1 SGHVS, CDR2 FNYEAQ. The sequenced material came from PBMCs. The origin of this receptor is a female donor in good health and CMV-seronegative. V and J are TRBV7-6 and TRBJ1-1; possible D gene TRBD1, 6 bases. The chain's CDR3 is CASSLGLPGEGTEAFF. The CDR3 DNA follows: TGTGCCAGCAGCTTAGGATTGCCAGGGGAGGGGACTGAAGCTTTCTTT.